This T cell receptor beta chain is from a study of blood T cell repertoires in COVID-19. About the study: Samples came from the United States, Italy and Spain, spanning acute and convalescent COVID-19.

This clone has more than one count but fewer than ten. Germline CDR1 MNHEY, CDR2 SVGEGT. Unmatched junction bases numbered 7, after V lost 1 base and J lost 0 bases. This CDR3 is 18 amino acids long. Under the authors' procedure: How many nucleated cells were present was estimated from reference gene primer amplification. TCRdb's table, derived via immunoSEQ multiplex PCR, lists solely in-frame clones and lacks some. V, J and clone size were drawn from that table, and D and trimming were deduced from the DNA. The table has 150,000 to 200,000 clones, roughly 80% seen once. The source material was peripheral blood. The chain has TRBV6-2 or TRBV6-3 and TRBJ2-1; 9 positions match TRBD2. The TCR sequence derives from a woman aged 70-85 years with acute or convalescent COVID-19. The CDR3 nucleotides read TGTGCCAGCAGTTACTTAGCGGGGGCCCTGAGCTCCTACAATGAGCAGTTCTTC. Translated: CASSYLAGALSSYNEQFF.